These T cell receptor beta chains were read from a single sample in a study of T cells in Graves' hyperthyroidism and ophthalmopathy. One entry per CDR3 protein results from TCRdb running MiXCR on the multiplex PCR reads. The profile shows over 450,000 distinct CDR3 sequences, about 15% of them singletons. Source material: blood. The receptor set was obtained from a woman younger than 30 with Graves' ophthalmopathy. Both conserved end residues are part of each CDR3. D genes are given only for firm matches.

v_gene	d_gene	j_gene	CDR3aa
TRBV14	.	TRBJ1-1	CASSQVRQLNTEAFF
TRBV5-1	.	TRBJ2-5	CASSLNGAKGETQYF
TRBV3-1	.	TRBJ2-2	CASSQAGSTGELFF
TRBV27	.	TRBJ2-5	CASSLWGTGQETQYF
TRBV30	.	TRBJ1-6	CAWSPADNSPLHF
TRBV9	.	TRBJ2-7	CASSSFEGNTYEQYF
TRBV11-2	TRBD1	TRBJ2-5	CASSLPDGTEETQYF
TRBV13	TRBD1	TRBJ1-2	CASSLGQGAGGYTF
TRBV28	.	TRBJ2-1	CASKRSSSYNEQFF
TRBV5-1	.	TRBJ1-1	CASSLEGRLTEAFF
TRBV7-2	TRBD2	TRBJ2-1	CASSLDGRAGEQFF
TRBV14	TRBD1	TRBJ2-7	CASSHTRIIGQGSYEQYF
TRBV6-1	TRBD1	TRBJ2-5	CASSGNSGGAETQYF
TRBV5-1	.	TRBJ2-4	CASSLEGLQNIQYF
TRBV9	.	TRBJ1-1	CASSGGGNTEAFF
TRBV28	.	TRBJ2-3	CASSGLEDTQYF
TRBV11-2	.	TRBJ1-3	CASSLDPKGNTIYF
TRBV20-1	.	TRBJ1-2	CSASVGTGYGYTF
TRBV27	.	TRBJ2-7	CASSNGTGGALAGGPPPDEQYF
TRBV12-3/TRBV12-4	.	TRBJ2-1	CASSLIGRAEDEQFF
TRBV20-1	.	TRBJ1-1	CSASTQGSGNTEAFF
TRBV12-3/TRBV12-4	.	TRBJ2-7	CASRKTGPYYEQYF
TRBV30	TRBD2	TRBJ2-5	CAWRVSAGGQTQYF
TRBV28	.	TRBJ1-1	CASSNPVGTEAFF
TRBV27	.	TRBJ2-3	CASSLGGSFGADTQYF
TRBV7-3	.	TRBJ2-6	CASSNGFGANVLTF
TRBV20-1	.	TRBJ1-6	CSASGQTSSYNSPLHF
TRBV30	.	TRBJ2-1	CAWSARGARINEQFF
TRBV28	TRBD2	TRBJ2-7	CATQSGSLYEQYF
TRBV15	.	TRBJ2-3	CATSREASTDTQYF
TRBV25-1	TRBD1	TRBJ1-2	CAIEDRYYGYTF
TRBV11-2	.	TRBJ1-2	CASSRPQGLGDTNYGYTF
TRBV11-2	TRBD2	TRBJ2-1	CASSPTVGLAGGSYNEQFF
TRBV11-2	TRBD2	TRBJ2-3	CASSSRLATVTDTQYF
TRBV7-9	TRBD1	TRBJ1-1	CASSDTGGRNTEAFF
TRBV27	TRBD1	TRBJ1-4	CASSPSTGKLNEKLFF
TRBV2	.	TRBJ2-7	CASTPTPGHRAYEQYF
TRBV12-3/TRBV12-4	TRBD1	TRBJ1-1	CASTSGGTEAFF
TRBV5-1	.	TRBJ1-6	CASSLSVLSPLHF
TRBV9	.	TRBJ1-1	CASSADTRGSGTFF
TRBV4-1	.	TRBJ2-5	CASSQEGRDGETQYF
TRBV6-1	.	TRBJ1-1	CASSYMGDTEAFF
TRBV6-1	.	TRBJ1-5	CASSEWSGIGQPQHF
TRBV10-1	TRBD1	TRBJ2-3	CASSWTGADTQYF
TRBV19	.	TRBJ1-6	CASSIEMVLDSPLHF
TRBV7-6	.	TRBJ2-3	CASSLVQGSTDTQYF
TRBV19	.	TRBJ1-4	CASSVGRNNEKLFF
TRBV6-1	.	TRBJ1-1	CASSDRTAMNTEAFF
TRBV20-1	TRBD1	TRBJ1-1	CSARGQGVVTEAFF
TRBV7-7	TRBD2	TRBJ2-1	CASSLSTSGGAHEQFF
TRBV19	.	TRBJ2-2	CASALGERDTGELFF
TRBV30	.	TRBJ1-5	CAWSVDSNSNQPQHF
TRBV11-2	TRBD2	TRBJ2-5	CASSPPGGEETQYF
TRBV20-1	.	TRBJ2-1	CSLITGGNEQFF
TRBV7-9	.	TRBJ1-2	CASSLGADSNYGYTF